These T cell receptor beta chains were read from a single sample in a study of blood T cells in healthy people across ages. From the 5' RACE reads, TCRdb called clonotypes with MiXCR, one entry per CDR3 protein. The sample consists of about 1.8 million distinct CDR3 sequences, around 50% of them appearing once. Sequencing used blood. The origin of the receptors is a woman between 40 and 50 years old in good health. Each CDR3 is given with its conserved first and last residue. Fields, in order: D gene, V gene, J gene, clone size, CDR3 protein, CDR3 DNA. A D gene is named only where the DNA matches it firmly. Rows give clone size only sometimes, using once, few, many, or a class for an expanded clone.

D: TRBD1; V: TRBV20-1; J: TRBJ2-5; size: -; CDR3: CSARVPGTAQETQYF; DNA: TGCAGTGCTAGAGTTCCCGGGACAGCCCAAGAGACCCAGTACTTC
D: -; V: TRBV27; J: TRBJ1-2; size: -; CDR3: CATSGTERDGYTF; DNA: TGTGCCACCTCCGGGACGGAGAGAGATGGCTACACCTTC
D: -; V: TRBV27; J: TRBJ2-1; size: -; CDR3: CASSFKAVSNEQFF; DNA: TGTGCCAGCAGTTTTAAAGCGGTTTCAAATGAGCAGTTCTTC
D: -; V: TRBV6-1; J: TRBJ2-5; size: few; CDR3: CASRQGHQETQYF; DNA: TGTGCCAGCAGGCAGGGTCATCAAGAGACCCAGTACTTC
D: TRBD1; V: TRBV27; J: TRBJ2-3; size: -; CDR3: CASRLRDRVTDTQYF; DNA: TGTGCCAGCAGGCTCCGGGACAGGGTGACAGATACGCAGTATTTT
D: -; V: TRBV13; J: TRBJ2-7; size: -; CDR3: CASSLSRALTYEQYF; DNA: TGTGCCAGCAGCTTAAGCAGGGCCCTAACGTACGAGCAGTACTTC
D: TRBD1; V: TRBV28; J: TRBJ1-2; size: -; CDR3: CASNLGQVGYTF; DNA: TGTGCCAGCAACCTCGGACAGGTTGGCTACACCTTC
D: TRBD2; V: TRBV7-9; J: TRBJ2-7; size: -; CDR3: CASSELAGGLYSYEQYF; DNA: TGTGCCAGCAGCGAGCTAGCGGGGGGTCTGTACTCCTACGAGCAGTACTTC
D: -; V: TRBV5-1; J: TRBJ1-2; size: -; CDR3: CANRRDRQSNYGYTF; DNA: TGCGCCAACAGAAGGGACCGACAATCTAACTATGGCTACACCTTC
D: -; V: TRBV19; J: TRBJ1-5; size: few; CDR3: CASSIPGFGNQPQHF; DNA: TGTGCCAGTAGTATACCGGGTTTCGGCAATCAGCCCCAGCATTTT
D: TRBD1; V: TRBV11-1; J: TRBJ2-7; size: few; CDR3: CASSLPTGVEQYF; DNA: TGTGCCAGCAGCCTACCGACAGGGGTCGAGCAGTACTTC
D: -; V: TRBV4-2; J: TRBJ1-4; size: -; CDR3: CASSKTGKLEKLFF; DNA: TGTGCCAGCAGTAAAACAGGGAAACTTGAAAAACTGTTTTTT
D: TRBD1; V: TRBV6-1; J: TRBJ2-5; size: -; CDR3: CASKELDRVVGHQETQYF; DNA: TGTGCCAGCAAAGAACTGGACAGGGTGGTGGGGCACCAAGAGACCCAGTACTTC
D: -; V: TRBV10-3; J: TRBJ1-2; size: -; CDR3: CAISELTPVDGNYGYTF; DNA: TGTGCCATCAGTGAGTTAACCCCAGTGGACGGGAACTATGGCTACACCTTC
D: -; V: TRBV12-3/TRBV12-4; J: TRBJ2-7; size: few; CDR3: CASSAGEDYEQYF; DNA: TGTGCCAGCAGTGCAGGGGAGGACTACGAGCAGTACTTC
D: TRBD1; V: TRBV7-2; J: TRBJ2-5; size: -; CDR3: CASSPGDRGRLETQYF; DNA: TGTGCCAGCAGCCCCGGGGACAGGGGGCGCTTGGAGACCCAGTACTTC
D: -; V: TRBV11-2; J: TRBJ2-1; size: -; CDR3: CASSLDSRVGHEQFF; DNA: TGTGCCAGCAGCTTAGATTCGAGAGTCGGGCATGAGCAGTTCTTC
D: -; V: TRBV15; J: TRBJ1-4; size: -; CDR3: CATSRETATSEKLFF; DNA: TGTGCCACCAGCAGAGAGACAGCAACTAGTGAAAAACTGTTTTTT
D: -; V: TRBV10-3; J: TRBJ2-1; size: -; CDR3: CAISEDNGGLYNEQFF; DNA: TGTGCCATCAGTGAGGATAACGGGGGGCTCTACAATGAGCAGTTCTTC
D: TRBD2; V: TRBV15; J: TRBJ2-7; size: -; CDR3: CATSRTSGDNEQYF; DNA: TGTGCCACCAGCAGGACTAGCGGGGACAATGAGCAGTACTTC